The rows below give T cell receptor beta chains drawn from one sample of a study of T cell repertoires in cytomegalovirus infection. TCRdb reprocessed the reads via MiXCR and lists one record per CDR3 protein. The data contain hundreds of thousands of distinct CDR3 sequences, about 33% of them singletons. These receptors lack a known antigen. The sample here was cultured PBMCs, taken from culture after CMV antigen stimulation. The source is a human donor in good health (CMV status not recorded). Some clones in this sample may be carry-over from other donors' samples. Each CDR3 is given with its conserved first and last residue. The order of the fields is CDR3 length, D gene, V gene, clone size, J gene, CDR3 protein, CDR3 DNA. A D gene is named only where the DNA matches it firmly. Clone size is given for some rows only: seen once, a few or many times, or a class if the clone is expanded.

length: 15; D: -; V: TRBV14; size: -; J: TRBJ1-5; CDR3: CASSQDRRSNQPQHF; DNA: TGTGCCAGCAGCCAAGACAGACGTAGCAATCAGCCCCAGCATTTT
length: 13; D: -; V: TRBV20-1; size: -; J: TRBJ1-1; CDR3: CSARGRRFTEAFF; DNA: TGCAGTGCTAGAGGCAGGCGCTTCACTGAAGCTTTCTTT
length: 16; D: -; V: TRBV23-1; size: -; J: TRBJ2-7; CDR3: CASSHPDGPRVLEQYF; DNA: TGCGCCAGCAGTCATCCGGACGGTCCGAGGGTGCTTGAGCAGTACTTC
length: 14; D: TRBD1; V: TRBV7-4; size: few; J: TRBJ2-7; CDR3: CAVGGGGTGYEQYF; DNA: TGTGCCGTCGGGGGTGGCGGGACAGGCTACGAGCAGTACTTC
length: 14; D: TRBD2; V: TRBV20-1; size: -; J: TRBJ2-3; CDR3: CSARVAGGTNTQYF; DNA: TGCAGTGCTAGGGTGGCGGGAGGGACAAATACGCAGTATTTT
length: 15; D: -; V: TRBV12-3/TRBV12-4; size: many; J: TRBJ1-1; CDR3: CASRADSLRNTEAFF; DNA: TGTGCCAGCAGAGCGGACAGCTTAAGGAACACTGAAGCTTTCTTT
length: 16; D: TRBD1; V: TRBV6-6; size: -; J: TRBJ2-2; CDR3: CASSKRTGGAPGELFF; DNA: TGTGCCAGCAGTAAACGGACAGGGGGCGCCCCCGGGGAGCTGTTTTTT
length: 16; D: -; V: TRBV5-1; size: -; J: TRBJ2-5; CDR3: CASSLGALQGQETQYF; DNA: TGCGCCAGCAGCTTGGGTGCACTCCAGGGGCAAGAGACCCAGTACTTC
length: 14; D: -; V: TRBV6-4; size: -; J: TRBJ1-1; CDR3: CASSDVDMNTEAFF; DNA: TGTGCCAGCAGTGACGTAGACATGAACACTGAAGCTTTCTTT
length: 14; D: -; V: TRBV6-6; size: -; J: TRBJ2-4; CDR3: CAIIEDVGRSIQYF; DNA: TGTGCCATCATAGAGGACGTCGGGAGATCCATTCAGTACTTC
length: 13; D: -; V: TRBV28; size: few; J: TRBJ1-1; CDR3: CASSAPGKAEAFF; DNA: TGTGCCAGCAGTGCCCCCGGTAAGGCTGAAGCTTTCTTT
length: 12; D: -; V: TRBV7-8; size: -; J: TRBJ1-5; CDR3: CASSRRDEPQHF; DNA: TGTGCCAGCAGCAGACGGGACGAGCCCCAGCATTTT
length: 15; D: -; V: TRBV6-5; size: -; J: TRBJ1-1; CDR3: CASSYGGTLNTEAFF; DNA: TGTGCCAGCAGTTATGGGGGGACACTGAACACTGAAGCTTTCTTT
length: 12; D: -; V: TRBV4-2; size: many; J: TRBJ2-4; CDR3: CASSQDQNIQYF; DNA: TGTGCCAGCAGCCAAGACCAAAACATTCAGTACTTC
length: 15; D: TRBD1; V: TRBV7-8; size: many; J: TRBJ1-6; CDR3: CASSLYRGLRSPLHF; DNA: TGTGCCAGCAGCTTATACAGGGGGCTAAGGTCACCCCTCCACTTT
length: 13; D: -; V: TRBV4-1; size: few; J: TRBJ1-6; CDR3: CASSPDRRSPLHF; DNA: TGCGCCAGCAGCCCCGACAGACGCTCACCCCTCCACTTT
length: 17; D: TRBD1; V: TRBV19; size: -; J: TRBJ1-1; CDR3: CASSHTRDRASATEAFF; DNA: TGTGCCAGTAGCCATACCCGGGACAGGGCTTCGGCCACTGAAGCTTTCTTT
length: 13; D: -; V: TRBV6-1; size: -; J: TRBJ1-1; CDR3: CASSLRYNTEAFF; DNA: TGTGCCAGCAGCCTCAGATATAACACTGAAGCTTTCTTT
length: 14; D: -; V: TRBV19; size: few; J: TRBJ2-7; CDR3: CASSLGNVPNEQYF; DNA: TGTGCCAGTAGTCTGGGGAACGTCCCTAACGAGCAGTACTTC
length: 15; D: -; V: TRBV7-2; size: many; J: TRBJ2-5; CDR3: CASRGSAQLQETQYF; DNA: TGTGCCAGCAGGGGAAGTGCACAGCTACAAGAGACCCAGTACTTC
length: 15; D: -; V: TRBV11-2; size: -; J: TRBJ2-5; CDR3: CASSLATGFSETQYF; DNA: TGTGCCAGCAGCTTAGCTACAGGGTTTTCCGAGACCCAGTACTTC
length: 13; D: -; V: TRBV15; size: -; J: TRBJ2-1; CDR3: CATSRDLRREQFF; DNA: TGTGCCACCAGCAGAGATCTCCGACGTGAGCAGTTCTTC
length: 17; D: -; V: TRBV7-2; size: many; J: TRBJ1-2; CDR3: CASGTRGHYGLGYGYTF; DNA: TGTGCCAGCGGGACAAGGGGCCACTACGGTTTGGGGTATGGCTACACCTTC
length: 18; D: TRBD2; V: TRBV28; size: -; J: TRBJ2-3; CDR3: CASSTYPGLAGATDTQYF; DNA: TGTGCCAGCAGTACCTACCCGGGACTAGCGGGGGCAACAGATACGCAGTATTTT
length: 11; D: -; V: TRBV20-1; size: few; J: TRBJ1-6; CDR3: CSAREKEPLHF; DNA: TGCAGTGCTAGGGAAAAGGAACCCCTCCACTTT
length: 13; D: -; V: TRBV12-3/TRBV12-4; size: few; J: TRBJ2-2; CDR3: CASTRMETGELFF; DNA: TGTGCCAGCACCCGAATGGAAACCGGGGAGCTGTTTTTT